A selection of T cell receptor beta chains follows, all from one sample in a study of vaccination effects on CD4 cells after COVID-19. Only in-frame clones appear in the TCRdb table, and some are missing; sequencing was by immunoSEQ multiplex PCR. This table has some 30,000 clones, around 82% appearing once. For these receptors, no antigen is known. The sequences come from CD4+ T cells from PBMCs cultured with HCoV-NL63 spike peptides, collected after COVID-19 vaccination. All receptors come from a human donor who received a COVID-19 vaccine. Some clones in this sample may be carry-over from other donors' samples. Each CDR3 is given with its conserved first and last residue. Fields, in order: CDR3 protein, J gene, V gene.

CASSLGTVNNSPLHF,TRBJ1-6,TRBV18
CASSDTPQAFANGYTF,TRBJ1-2,TRBV6-4
CASSLRASGGAQGETQYF,TRBJ2-5,TRBV7-2
CASSQRSLAKNIQYF,TRBJ2-4,TRBV4-1
CASSREANTEAFF,TRBJ1-1,TRBV5-1
CASSLGVAGDTEAFF,TRBJ1-1,TRBV5-1
CASRRSPGQGEGMAFF,TRBJ1-1,TRBV2
CAWSGGRVGNSPLHF,TRBJ1-6,TRBV30
CASSLTLAGGGETQYF,TRBJ2-5,TRBV4-3
CASSRGGNQPQHF,TRBJ1-5,TRBV3-1/TRBV3-2
CASSFSGVRETQYF,TRBJ2-5,TRBV5-6
CASSYSGTGTVQYF,TRBJ2-7,TRBV6-5
CASSPPGVNEQFF,TRBJ2-1,TRBV18
CASQKTAKGVNSPLHF,TRBJ1-6,TRBV7-2
CASSQGVGRGADQPQHF,TRBJ1-5,TRBV4-2
CASSLEKNNEQFF,TRBJ2-1,TRBV7-2
CAWRGLQGAGNSPLHF,TRBJ1-6,TRBV30
CASSQGNVQPQHF,TRBJ1-5,TRBV3-1/TRBV3-2
CATSDSPGGSGANVLTF,TRBJ2-6,TRBV24-1
CASSRFPGLAAGGELFF,TRBJ2-2,TRBV7-8